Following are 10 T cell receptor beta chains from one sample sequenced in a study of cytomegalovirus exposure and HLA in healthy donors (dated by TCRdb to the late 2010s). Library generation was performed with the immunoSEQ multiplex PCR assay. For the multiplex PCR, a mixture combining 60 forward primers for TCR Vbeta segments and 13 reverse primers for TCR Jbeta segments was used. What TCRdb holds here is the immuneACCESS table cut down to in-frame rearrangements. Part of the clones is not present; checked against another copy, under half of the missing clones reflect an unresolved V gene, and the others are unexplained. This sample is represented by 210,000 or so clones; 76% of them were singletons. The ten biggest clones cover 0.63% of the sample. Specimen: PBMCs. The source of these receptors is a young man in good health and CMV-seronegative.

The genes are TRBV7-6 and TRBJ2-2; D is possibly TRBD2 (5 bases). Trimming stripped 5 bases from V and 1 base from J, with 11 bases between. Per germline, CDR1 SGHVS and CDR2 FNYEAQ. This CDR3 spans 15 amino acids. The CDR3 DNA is TGTGCCAGCAGCGAGTTCGGGGAGAACACCGGGGAGCTGTTTTTT. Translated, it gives CASSEFGENTGELFF.

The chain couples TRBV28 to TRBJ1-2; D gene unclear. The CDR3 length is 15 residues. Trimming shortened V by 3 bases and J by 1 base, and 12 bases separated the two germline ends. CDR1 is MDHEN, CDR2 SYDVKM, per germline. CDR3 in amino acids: CASSFDKDFNYGYTF. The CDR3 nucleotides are TGTGCCAGCAGTTTTGACAAGGATTTTAACTATGGCTACACCTTC.

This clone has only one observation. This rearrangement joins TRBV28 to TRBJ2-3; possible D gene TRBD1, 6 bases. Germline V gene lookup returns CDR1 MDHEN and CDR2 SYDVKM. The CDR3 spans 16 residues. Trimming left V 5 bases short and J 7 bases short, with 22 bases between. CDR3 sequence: CASSHYGQSGTNTQYF. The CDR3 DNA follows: TGTGCCAGCAGTCACTATGGACAGTCGGGTACAAATACGCAGTATTTT.

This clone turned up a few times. CDR3 in amino acids: CAWSLGQGYSPLHF. DNA for the CDR3: TGTGCCTGGAGTCTAGGACAGGGTTATTCACCCCTCCACTTT. The chain carries TRBV30 and TRBJ1-6, with 8 bases lining up with TRBD1. Losses at the gene ends were 2 bases for V and 8 bases for J; bases not matched to a gene: 5. From germline, CDR1 is GTSNPN and CDR2 SVGIG (reference sequence). CDR3 size: 14 residues.

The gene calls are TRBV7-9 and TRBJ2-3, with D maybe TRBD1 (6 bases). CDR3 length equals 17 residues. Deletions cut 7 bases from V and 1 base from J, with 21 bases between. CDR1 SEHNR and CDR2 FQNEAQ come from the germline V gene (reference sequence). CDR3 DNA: TGTGCCAGCACCTCTGGGACAACGAGTGCGGGCACAGATACGCAGTATTTT. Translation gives CASTSGTTSAGTDTQYF.

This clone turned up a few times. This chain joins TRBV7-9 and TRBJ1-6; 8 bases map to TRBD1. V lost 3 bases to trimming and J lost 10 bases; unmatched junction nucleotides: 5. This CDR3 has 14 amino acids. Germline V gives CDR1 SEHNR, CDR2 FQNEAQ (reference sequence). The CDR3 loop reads CASSFGQGGSPLHF. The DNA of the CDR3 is TGTGCCAGCAGCTTTGGACAGGGTGGATCACCCCTCCACTTT.

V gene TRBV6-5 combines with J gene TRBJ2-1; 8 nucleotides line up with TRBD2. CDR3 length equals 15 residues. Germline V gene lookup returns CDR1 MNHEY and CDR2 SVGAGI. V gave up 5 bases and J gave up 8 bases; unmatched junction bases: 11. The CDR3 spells CASSMGLVSADEQFF. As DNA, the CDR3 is TGTGCCAGCAGTATGGGACTAGTCAGTGCCGATGAGCAGTTCTTC.

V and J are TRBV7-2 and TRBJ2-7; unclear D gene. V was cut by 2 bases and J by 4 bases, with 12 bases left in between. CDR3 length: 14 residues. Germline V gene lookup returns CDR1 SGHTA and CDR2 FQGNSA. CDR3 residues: CASSLMWSLYEQYF. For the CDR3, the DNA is TGTGCCAGCAGCTTAATGTGGAGTCTTTACGAGCAGTACTTC.

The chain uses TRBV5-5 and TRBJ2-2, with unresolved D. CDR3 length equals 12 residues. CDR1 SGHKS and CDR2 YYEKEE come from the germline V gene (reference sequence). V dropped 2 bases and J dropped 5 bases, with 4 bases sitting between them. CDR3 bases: TGTGCCAGCAGCTTAGCAACCGGGGAGCTGTTTTTT. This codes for CASSLATGELFF.

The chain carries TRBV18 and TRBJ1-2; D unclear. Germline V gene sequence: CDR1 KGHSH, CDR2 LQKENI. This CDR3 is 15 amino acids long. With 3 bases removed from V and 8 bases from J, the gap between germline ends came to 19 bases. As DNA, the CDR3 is TGTGCCAGCTCACCCACGCCCCTGTTGGGAGAAGGCTACACCTTC. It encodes CASSPTPLLGEGYTF.